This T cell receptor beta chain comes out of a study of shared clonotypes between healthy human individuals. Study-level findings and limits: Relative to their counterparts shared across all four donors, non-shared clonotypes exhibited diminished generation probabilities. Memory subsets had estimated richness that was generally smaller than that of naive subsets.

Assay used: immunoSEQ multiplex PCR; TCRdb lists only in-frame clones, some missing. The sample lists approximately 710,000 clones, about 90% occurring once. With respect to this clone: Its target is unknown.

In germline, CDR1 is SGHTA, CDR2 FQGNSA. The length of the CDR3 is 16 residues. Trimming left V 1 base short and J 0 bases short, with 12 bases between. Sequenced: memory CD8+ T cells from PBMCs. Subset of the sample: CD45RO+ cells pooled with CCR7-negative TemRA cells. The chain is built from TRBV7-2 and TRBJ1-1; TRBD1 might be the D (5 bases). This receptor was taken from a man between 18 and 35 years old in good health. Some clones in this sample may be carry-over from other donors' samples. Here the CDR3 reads CASSLVVTGMNTEAFF. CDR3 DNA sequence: TGTGCCAGCAGCTTAGTAGTTACAGGAATGAACACTGAAGCTTTCTTT.